This TCR beta chain derives from a study of blood T cell repertoires in COVID-19. Study background: Nucleic acid was either cDNA or gDNA, and it came from T cells, B-cell-depleted T cells, or PBMCs.

Assay used: immunoSEQ multiplex PCR; TCRdb lists only in-frame clones, some missing. The sample carries about 54,000 clones, around 90% recorded once. Input material: peripheral blood. The receptor's source is a man in his forties or fifties with COVID-19, enrolled during active disease.

The CDR3 DNA reads TGTGCCAGCAGCTTAGGGGCGTGGGGGGCCTACGAGCAGTACTTC. It is translated as CASSLGAWGAYEQYF. This rearrangement joins TRBV7-9 to TRBJ2-7; tentatively, D is TRBD2 (6 bases). The length of the CDR3 is 15 residues. V shed 1 base and J shed 2 bases, with 12 bases lying between them. The V gene's germline CDR1 is SEHNR and CDR2 FQNEAQ (reference sequence).